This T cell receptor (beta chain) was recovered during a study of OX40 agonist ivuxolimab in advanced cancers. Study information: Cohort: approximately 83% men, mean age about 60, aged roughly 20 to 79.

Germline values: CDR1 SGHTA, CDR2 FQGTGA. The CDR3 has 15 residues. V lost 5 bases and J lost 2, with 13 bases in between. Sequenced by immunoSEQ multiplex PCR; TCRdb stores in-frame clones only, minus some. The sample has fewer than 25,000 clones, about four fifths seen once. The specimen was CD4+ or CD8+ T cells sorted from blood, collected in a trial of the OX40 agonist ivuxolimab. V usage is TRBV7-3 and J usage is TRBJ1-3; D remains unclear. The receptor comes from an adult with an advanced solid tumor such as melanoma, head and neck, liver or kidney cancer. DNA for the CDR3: TGTGCCAGCAGCGTGGACGGGAAGGCTGGAAACACCATATATTTT. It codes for CASSVDGKAGNTIYF.